These 11 T cell receptor beta chains were sequenced from one sample in a study of blood T cells in healthy people across ages. Primed by a sample-barcoded 5' primer and a J-beta primer mix, a second PCR proceeded for about 7 to 12 cycles. TCRdb reanalysed the 5' RACE reads using MiXCR and keeps one entry per CDR3 protein. This table has about 320,000 distinct CDR3 sequences, roughly 29% appearing once. Input material: blood. These receptors all come from a woman in her 70s in good health.

The chain has TRBV5-1 and TRBJ2-1; 9 bases fit TRBD2. TRBJ2-7 matches the DNA end more closely, so the J call is doubtful. Germline V gene data show CDR1 as SGHRS and CDR2 as YFSETQ. The CDR3 runs 18 residues. Written as DNA, the CDR3 is TGCGCCAGCAGCTTGGTGTGGCGGGAGGGCCATCTCACCCAGGTGCAGTACTTC. Translating gives CASSLVWREGHLTQVQYF.

This clonotype showed up just a few times. A junction end diverges from the germline sequence, so it may reflect a read error. The rearrangement links TRBV20-1 to TRBJ2-3, with 9 bases fitting TRBD1. The CDR3 length is 11 residues. Per the germline V gene, CDR1 is DFQATT and CDR2 is SNEGSKA (reference sequence). This chain's CDR3 is CSARAGQGRPF. CDR3 coding DNA: TGCAGTGCTAGAGCGGGACAGGGCCGACCGTTT.

This clonotype was counted at least ten times. The genes are TRBV18 and TRBJ2-1; the D is unclear. This CDR3 region has 13 residues. V was clipped by 1 base and J by 3 bases, with 4 bases between them. Germline lookup yields CDR1 KGHSH and CDR2 LQKENI. The DNA for the CDR3 is TGTGCCAGCTCACCACAGGTCTACAATGAGCAGTTCTTC. It specifies CASSPQVYNEQFF.

This clonotype was seen more than once but under ten times. V usage is TRBV24-1 and J usage is TRBJ1-2, with TRBD1 as a possible D gene (5 bases). Germline values: CDR1 KGHDR, CDR2 SFDVKD. Trimming shortened V by 10 bases and J by 1 base, and 12 bases separated the two germline ends. This CDR3 is built from 13 residues. CDR3 amino acids: CATSGPNNYGYTF. In nucleotides, the CDR3 is TGTGCCACGTCGGGACCGAATAACTATGGCTACACCTTC.

The V and J genes are TRBV20-1 and TRBJ2-5; the D is unclear. This CDR3 has 11 amino acids. Trimming cost V 1 base and J 5 bases, with 5 bases left between them. Germline CDR1 reads DFQATT; CDR2 reads SNEGSKA (reference sequence). DNA of the CDR3: TGCAGTGCTAGAGGGAAGGAGACCCAGTACTTC. It is translated as CSARGKETQYF.

The chain uses TRBV7-2 and TRBJ2-2; 12 bases match TRBD2. Germline loops: CDR1 SGHTA, CDR2 FQGNSA. V lost 7 bases, J lost 6 bases, and 9 bases stayed unmatched. The CDR3 contains 16 residues. This chain's CDR3 is CASTKASGRAAGELFF. In DNA, the CDR3 is TGTGCCAGCACCAAAGCTAGCGGGAGGGCCGCCGGGGAGCTGTTTTTT.

This clonotype was counted between two and nine times. Relative to the germline gene, one junction end is altered; a read error may explain this. This chain links TRBV14 with TRBJ2-1; 15 nucleotides match TRBD2. This CDR3 spans 19 amino acids. Germline CDR1 and CDR2: SGHDN and FVKESK. The CDR3 here is CAGSQDSGTSGRRIYEQFF. In DNA, the CDR3 is TGTGCCGGCAGCCAAGACTCCGGGACTAGCGGGAGGAGGATCTATGAGCAGTTCTTC.

The sample holds a few counts of this clonotype. The chain employs TRBV5-1 and TRBJ2-2; 8 nucleotides agree with TRBD2. CDR1 and CDR2 (germline): SGHRS, YFSETQ. The J segment lost 2 bases and the V segment lost 4 bases, leaving 7 bases of the junction unmatched. The length of the CDR3 is 16 residues. CDR3 nucleotide sequence: TGCGCCAGCAGCCTCGTAGCGGGGCCCAACACCGGGGAGCTGTTTTTT. Translated: CASSLVAGPNTGELFF.

This clonotype has only a few counts. At one end the junction does not follow the germline gene, possibly because of a read error. The chain uses TRBV7-7 and TRBJ2-5; 8 bases match TRBD2. Germline V gene sequence: CDR1 SSHAT, CDR2 FNYEAQ (reference sequence). The CDR3 runs 15 residues. The CDR3 region has the DNA TGTGCTAGCAGCTCCCAGAGCGGGAGAGGAGAGACCCAGTACTTC. It specifies CASSSQSGRGETQYF.

This clonotype was detected only a few times. This chain joins TRBV28 and TRBJ2-7; D is unclear. The CDR3 consists of 11 residues. The ends were cut back, 4 bases at V and 6 bases at J, with 7 bases in the middle. Per germline, CDR1 MDHEN and CDR2 SYDVKM. The CDR3 coding sequence is TGTGCCAGCAGTTATGCTCGCGAGCAGTACTTC. This sequence encodes CASSYAREQYF.

This clonotype was observed a handful of times. The rearrangement uses TRBV7-2 and TRBJ2-5; D remains ambiguous. The CDR3 length is 14 residues. CDR1 is SGHTA, CDR2 FQGNSA, per germline. With 1 base removed from V and 3 bases from J, the gap between germline ends came to 9 bases. The CDR3 DNA reads TGTGCCAGCAGCTTAGGGCAGGCCGAAGAGACCCAGTACTTC. Amino acid sequence: CASSLGQAEETQYF.